The present entry profiles one T cell receptor beta chain with its context. What antigen it recognizes has not been identified. One base away there is no much larger clone; base qualities are not given. Each collaborating institution followed its own protocols to collect whole blood in K2EDTA tubes. For TCRbeta analysis, collaborators shipped samples as frozen whole blood, isolated PBMCs, or DNA extracted from either of those sample types. TCRbeta CDR3 regions were amplified from genomic DNA by means of the immunoSEQ Assay, a bias-controlled multiplex PCR. As for how the authors treated the data: Nucleated cell counts per sample were estimated from amplification of reference gene primers within the assay. Sequence reads were collapsed and filtered to measure the absolute abundance of every unique TCRbeta CDR3 rearrangement. For each sample, productive Simpson clonality was calculated by taking the square root of Simpson's diversity index across productive rearrangements. Sourced from immuneACCESS, this table was stored by TCRdb with only in-frame sequences that have V and J called. A share of the clones is absent; for the studies checked, an unresolved V gene accounts for under half, and the remainder has no known explanation. The V and J calls and clone size are taken from that table; D and trimming were inferred from the DNA. The sample records fewer than 200,000 clones, around four fifths of which are singletons. The ten largest clones add up to about 2.1% of the sample.

The CDR3, cysteine through phenylalanine, is 14 amino acids long. Kept here is only the CDR3 DNA, which spans 42 bases and is read in frame from base 1. In the germline V gene, CDR1 corresponds to LGHNA and CDR2 to YSLEER. V is shortened by 2 bases, J by 8 bases, and the region joining them spans 10 bases. This entry belongs to a study of blood T cell repertoires in COVID-19 (dated by TCRdb to 2020 to 2022). About the investigation overall: The collaborator samples originated in the United States, Italy and Spain and spanned the acute and convalescent phases of COVID-19. The material from the prospective study consisted of cDNA or gDNA derived from T cells, B-cell-depleted T cells, or PBMCs. A de-identified subject ID, COVID-19 status, age in years and sex were almost always included in the sample metadata. The samples were drawn from the first 160 participants of the ongoing ImmuneRACE study and from 950 to 1,500 subjects provided by 6 global collaborators. Deeply sampled blood TCRbeta repertoires from subjects exposed to, actively infected with, or recovered from COVID-19 were included in the dataset. The repertoires were made available in a free public database intended to serve as a resource for research on the immune response to SARS-CoV-2. Where available, HLA class I and class II types were taken from metadata supplied by the sample provider and were not determined by assay-based typing. The full study reports these points: The quantity of clinical and demographic metadata differed by source and by participant and was supplied without curation.

The sample consisted of peripheral blood. The rearrangement combines TRBV4-3 with TRBJ1-6; D gene: possibly TRBD1, on 5 matching bases. This TCR was recovered from a woman aged 80 or over with acute or convalescent COVID-19. The CDR3 sequence is CASSQMGGHSPLHF. The DNA reads as follows: TGCGCCAGCAGCCAAATGGGGGGTCATTCACCCCTCCACTTT.